This T cell receptor (beta chain) was documented in a study of CD8 T cells in Susac syndrome. Germline CDR1 is MNHEY and CDR2 is SVGEGT. The CDR3 loop spans 15 amino acids. Trimming shortened V by 7 bases and J by 3 bases, and 16 bases separated the two germline ends. After extraction with the RNeasy kit, roughly 0.5 to 1 ug of the RNA was reverse transcribed using random hexamers. Amplification of the TCR beta CDR3 was carried out by immunoSEQ multiplex PCR, which spanned a total of 54 Vbeta and 13 Jbeta segments. TCRdb fed the immunoSEQ multiplex PCR reads into MiXCR, producing one record per CDR3 protein. Seen here are some 120,000 distinct CDR3 sequences, approximately 95% observed once, and the top ten hold roughly 0.3%. Sequencing of TCR beta was carried out in blood CD8+ and CD4+ T cells. Multiple sclerosis controls were treatment-naive patients with stable or active relapsing-remitting disease.

The sequence was collected from a human donor with multiple sclerosis. The chain carries TRBV6-2 or TRBV6-3 and TRBJ2-1; either TRBD1 or TRBD2 may supply D (6 bases each). Sequencing used CD8+ T cells from PBMCs. The CDR3, as DNA: TGTGCCAGCACTTTATGGGGGGCCGACTACAATGAGCAGTTCTTC. It translates to CASTLWGADYNEQFF.